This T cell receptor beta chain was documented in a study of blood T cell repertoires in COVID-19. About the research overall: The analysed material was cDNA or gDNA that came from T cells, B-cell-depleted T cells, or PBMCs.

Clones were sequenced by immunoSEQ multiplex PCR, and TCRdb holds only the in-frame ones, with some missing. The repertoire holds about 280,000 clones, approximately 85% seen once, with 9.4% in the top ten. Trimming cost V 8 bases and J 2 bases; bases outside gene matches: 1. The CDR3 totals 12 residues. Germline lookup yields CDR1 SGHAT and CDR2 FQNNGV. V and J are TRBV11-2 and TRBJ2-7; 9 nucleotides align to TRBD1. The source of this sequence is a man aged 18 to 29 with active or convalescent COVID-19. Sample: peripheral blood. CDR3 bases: TGTGCCAGCCGGGACAGGGCCTACGAGCAGTACTTC. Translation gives CASRDRAYEQYF.